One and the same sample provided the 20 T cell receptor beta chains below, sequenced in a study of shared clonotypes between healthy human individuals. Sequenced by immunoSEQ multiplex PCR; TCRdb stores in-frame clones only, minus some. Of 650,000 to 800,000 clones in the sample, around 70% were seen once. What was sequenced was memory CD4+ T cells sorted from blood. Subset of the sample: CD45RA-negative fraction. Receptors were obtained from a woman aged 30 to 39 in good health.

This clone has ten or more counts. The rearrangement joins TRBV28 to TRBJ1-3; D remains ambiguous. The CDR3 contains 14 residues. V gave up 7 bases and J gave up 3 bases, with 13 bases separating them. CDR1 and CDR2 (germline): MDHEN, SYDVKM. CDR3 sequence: CASISWANGNTIYF. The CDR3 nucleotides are TGTGCCAGCATCTCTTGGGCTAATGGAAACACCATATATTTT.

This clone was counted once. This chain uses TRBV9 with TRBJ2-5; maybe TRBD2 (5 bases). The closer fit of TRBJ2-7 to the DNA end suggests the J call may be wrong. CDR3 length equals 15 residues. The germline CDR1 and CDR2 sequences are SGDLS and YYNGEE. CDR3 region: CASSPLSGNRYEQYF. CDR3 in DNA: TGTGCCAGCAGCCCCTTGTCGGGGAATCGATACGAGCAGTACTTC.

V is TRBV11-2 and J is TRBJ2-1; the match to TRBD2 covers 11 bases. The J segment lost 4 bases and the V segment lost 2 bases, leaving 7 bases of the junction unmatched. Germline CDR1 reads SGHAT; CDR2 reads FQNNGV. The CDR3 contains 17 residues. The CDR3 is CASSLTPGLAEYNEQFF. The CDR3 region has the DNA TGTGCCAGCAGCTTAACGCCGGGACTAGCGGAGTACAATGAGCAGTTCTTC.

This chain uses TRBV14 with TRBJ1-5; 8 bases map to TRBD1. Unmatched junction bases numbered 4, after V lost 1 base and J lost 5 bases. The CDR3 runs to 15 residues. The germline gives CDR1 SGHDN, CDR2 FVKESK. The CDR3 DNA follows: TGTGCCAGCAGCCAAGGGGGGACAGGTTATCAGCCCCAGCATTTT. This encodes CASSQGGTGYQPQHF.

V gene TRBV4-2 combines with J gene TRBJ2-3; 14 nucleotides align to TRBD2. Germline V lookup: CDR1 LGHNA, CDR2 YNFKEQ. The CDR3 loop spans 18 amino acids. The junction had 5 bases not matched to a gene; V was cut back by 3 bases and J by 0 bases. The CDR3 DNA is TGTGCCAGCAGCCACACCGGGACTAGCGGGGGTAGCACAGATACGCAGTATTTT. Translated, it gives CASSHTGTSGGSTDTQYF.

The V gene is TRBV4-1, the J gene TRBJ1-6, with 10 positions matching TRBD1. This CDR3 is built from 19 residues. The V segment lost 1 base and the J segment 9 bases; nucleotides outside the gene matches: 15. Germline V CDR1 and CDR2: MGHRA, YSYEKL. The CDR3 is CASSQVEGGTGEVGSPLHF. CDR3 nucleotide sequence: TGCGCCAGCAGCCAAGTCGAGGGAGGGACAGGGGAAGTGGGTTCACCCCTCCACTTT.

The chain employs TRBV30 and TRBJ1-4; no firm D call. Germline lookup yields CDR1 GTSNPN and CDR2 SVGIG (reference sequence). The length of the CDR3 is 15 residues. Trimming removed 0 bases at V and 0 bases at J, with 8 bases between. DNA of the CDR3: TGTGCCTGGAGTGTCGGAGCGGCAACTAATGAAAAACTGTTTTTT. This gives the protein CAWSVGAATNEKLFF. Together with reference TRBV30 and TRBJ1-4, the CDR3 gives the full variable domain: SQTIHQWPATLVQPVGSPLSLECTVEGTSNPNLYWYRQAAGRGLQLLFYSVGIGQISSEVPQNLSASRPQDRQFILSSKKLLLSDSGFYLCAWSVGAATNEKLFFGSGTQLSVL.

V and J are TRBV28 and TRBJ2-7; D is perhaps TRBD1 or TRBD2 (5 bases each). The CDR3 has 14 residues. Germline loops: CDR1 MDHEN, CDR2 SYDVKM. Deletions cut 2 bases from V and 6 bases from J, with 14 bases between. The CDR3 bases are TGTGCCAGCAGTTTAGGGACCCACGCCTTCGAGCAGTACTTC. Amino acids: CASSLGTHAFEQYF. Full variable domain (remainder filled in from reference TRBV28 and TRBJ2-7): DVKVTQSSRYLVKRTGEKVFLECVQDMDHENMFWYRQDPGLGLRLIYFSYDVKMKEKGDIPEGYSVSREKKERFSLILESASTNQTSMYLCASSLGTHAFEQYFGPGTRLTVT.

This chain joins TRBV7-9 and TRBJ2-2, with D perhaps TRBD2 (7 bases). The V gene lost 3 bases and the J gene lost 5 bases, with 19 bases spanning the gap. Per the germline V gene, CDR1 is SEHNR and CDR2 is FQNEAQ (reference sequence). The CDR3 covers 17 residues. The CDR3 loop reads CASSLYGGTSGTGELFF. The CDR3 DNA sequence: TGTGCCAGCAGCTTGTACGGGGGGACAAGCGGGACCGGGGAGCTGTTTTTT.

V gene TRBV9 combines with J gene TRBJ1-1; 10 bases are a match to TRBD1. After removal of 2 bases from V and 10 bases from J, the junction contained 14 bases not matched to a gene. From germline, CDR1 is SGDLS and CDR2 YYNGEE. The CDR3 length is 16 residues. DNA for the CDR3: TGTGCCAGCAGCGTTATTCCGGGACAGGGGTCCGTGGGAGCTTTCTTT. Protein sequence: CASSVIPGQGSVGAFF.

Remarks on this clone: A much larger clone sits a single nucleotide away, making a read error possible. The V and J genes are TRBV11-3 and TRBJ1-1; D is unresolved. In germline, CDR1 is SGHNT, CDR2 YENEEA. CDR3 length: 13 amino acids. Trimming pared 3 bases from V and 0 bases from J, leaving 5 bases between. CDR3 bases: TGTGCCAGCAGCTTCCAGGTGAACACTGAAGCTTTCTTT. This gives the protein CASSFQVNTEAFF.

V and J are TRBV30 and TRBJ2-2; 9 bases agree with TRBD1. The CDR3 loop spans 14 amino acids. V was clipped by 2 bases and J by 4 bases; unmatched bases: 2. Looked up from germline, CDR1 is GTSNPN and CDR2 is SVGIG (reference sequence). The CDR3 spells CAWSRTGVTGELFF. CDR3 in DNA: TGTGCCTGGAGTAGGACAGGGGTCACCGGGGAGCTGTTTTTT.

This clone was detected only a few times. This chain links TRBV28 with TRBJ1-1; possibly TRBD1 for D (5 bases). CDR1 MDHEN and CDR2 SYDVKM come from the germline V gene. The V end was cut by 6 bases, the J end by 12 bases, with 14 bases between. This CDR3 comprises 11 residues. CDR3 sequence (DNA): TGTGCCAGCAGCACCCCGACGGGGCCTTTCTTT. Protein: CASSTPTGPFF.

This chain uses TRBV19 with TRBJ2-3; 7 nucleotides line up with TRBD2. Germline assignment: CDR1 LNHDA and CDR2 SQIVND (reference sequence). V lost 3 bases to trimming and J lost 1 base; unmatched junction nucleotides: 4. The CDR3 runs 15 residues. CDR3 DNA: TGTGCCAGTAGTATGGTAGCGGGTGGCACAGATACGCAGTATTTT. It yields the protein CASSMVAGGTDTQYF.

CDR3 coding DNA: TGTGCCAGCAGCCCGTACCTGTGGGGCACTGAAGCTTTCTTT. Translated, it gives CASSPYLWGTEAFF. The chain uses TRBV14 and TRBJ1-1; D ambiguous. The CDR3 runs 14 residues. Germline CDR1 reads SGHDN; CDR2 reads FVKESK. Trimming stripped 4 bases from V and 4 bases from J, with 13 bases between. The full variable domain, in which reference TRBV14 and TRBJ1-1 provide the parts outside the CDR3, is EAGVTQFPSHSVIEKGQTVTLRCDPISGHDNLYWYRRVMGKEIKFLLHFVKESKQDESGMPNNRFLAERTGGTYSTLKVQPAELEDSGVYFCASSPYLWGTEAFFGQGTRLTVV.

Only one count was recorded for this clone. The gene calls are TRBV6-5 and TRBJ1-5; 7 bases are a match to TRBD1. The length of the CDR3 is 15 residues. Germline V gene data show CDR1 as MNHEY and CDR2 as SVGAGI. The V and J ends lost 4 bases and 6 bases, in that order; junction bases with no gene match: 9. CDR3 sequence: CASSLTGQIGQPQHF. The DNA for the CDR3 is TGTGCCAGCAGTTTAACGGGACAGATAGGTCAGCCCCAGCATTTT.

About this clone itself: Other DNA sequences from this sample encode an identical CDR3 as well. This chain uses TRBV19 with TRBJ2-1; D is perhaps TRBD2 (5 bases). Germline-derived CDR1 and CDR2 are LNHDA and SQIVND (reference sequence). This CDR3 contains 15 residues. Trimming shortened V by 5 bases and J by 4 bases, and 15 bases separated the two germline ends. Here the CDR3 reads CASSPRTGIYNEQFF. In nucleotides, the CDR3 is TGTGCCAGTAGTCCACGGACTGGAATATACAATGAGCAGTTCTTC. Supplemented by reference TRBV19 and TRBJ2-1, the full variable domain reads DGGITQSPKYLFRKEGQNVTLSCEQNLNHDAMYWYRQDPGQGLRLIYYSQIVNDFQKGDIAEGYSVSREKKESFPLTVTSAQKNPTAFYLCASSPRTGIYNEQFFGPGTRLTVL.

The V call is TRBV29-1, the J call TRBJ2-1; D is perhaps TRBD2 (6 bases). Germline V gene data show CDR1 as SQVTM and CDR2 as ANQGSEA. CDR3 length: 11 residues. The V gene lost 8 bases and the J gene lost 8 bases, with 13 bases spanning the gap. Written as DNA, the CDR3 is TGCAGCTTTCTAGCGTTCGATGAGCAGTTCTTC. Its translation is CSFLAFDEQFF.

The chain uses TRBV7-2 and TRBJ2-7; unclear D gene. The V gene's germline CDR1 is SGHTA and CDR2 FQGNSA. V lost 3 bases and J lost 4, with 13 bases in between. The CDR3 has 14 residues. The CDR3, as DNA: TGTGCCAGCAGCTTTAAGGCACAGTTTTACGAGCAGTACTTC. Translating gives CASSFKAQFYEQYF.

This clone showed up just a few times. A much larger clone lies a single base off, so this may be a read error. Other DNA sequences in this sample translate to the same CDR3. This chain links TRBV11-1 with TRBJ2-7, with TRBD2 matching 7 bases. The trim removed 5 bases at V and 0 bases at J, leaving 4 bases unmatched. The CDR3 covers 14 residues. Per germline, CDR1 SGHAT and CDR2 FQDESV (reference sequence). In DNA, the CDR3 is TGTGCCAGCAGCCCACAGCGGGACTCCTACGAGCAGTACTTC. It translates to CASSPQRDSYEQYF.